The source of this T cell receptor (beta chain) is a study of T cells in Graves' hyperthyroidism and ophthalmopathy. The investigators amplified TCR beta CDR3 regions from RNA transcripts. With the HTBI primer set, the TCR CDR3 went through a first round of RT-PCR. TCRdb redid the calling of the multiplex PCR reads with MiXCR, one entry per CDR3 protein. The profile covers 89,000 or so distinct CDR3 sequences, with roughly 37% appearing a single time and about a tenth taken by the ten largest. This clonotype was picked up many times. Patients counted as stable if ophthalmopathy did not develop within 18 months. The germline gives CDR1 MDHEN, CDR2 SYDVKM. The CDR3 has 14 amino acids. V was pared by 5 bases and J by 3 bases, with 3 bases of the junction left unmatched.

This clonotype was obtained from a woman aged 25 to 39 with Graves' hyperthyroidism. Sequencing used peripheral blood or thyroid tissue (not recorded which). The chain uses TRBV28 and TRBJ2-5; 10 bases align to TRBD2. The CDR3 nucleotides are TGTGCCAGCAGTCCAGGACTAGCGGAAGAGACCCAGTACTTC. It encodes CASSPGLAEETQYF.